This T cell receptor beta chain was found in a study of control samples from healthy donors and cancer patients. V lost 0 bases and J lost 0, with 6 bases in between. The CDR3 is 15 residues long. The V gene's germline CDR1 is KGHSH and CDR2 LQKENI. TCRdb's copy holds only in-frame clones and misses some; the assay was immunoSEQ multiplex PCR. The sample yields approximately 72,000 clones, 75% to 90% seen once. The gene calls are TRBV18 and TRBJ1-3; D is unresolved. Sequencing was carried out using blood. The receptor comes from a man aged 45-65 years in good health. The CDR3 bases are TGTGCCAGCTCACCACCGACGAGCTCTGGAAACACCATATATTTT. Its protein product is CASSPPTSSGNTIYF.